The T cell receptor (beta chain) described here comes from a study of OX40 agonist ivuxolimab in advanced cancers. The CDR3 sequence is 15 residues long. Germline CDR1 and CDR2: KGHSH and LQKENI. V gave up 4 bases and J gave up 2 bases; unmatched junction bases: 5. TCRdb's table, derived via immunoSEQ multiplex PCR, lists solely in-frame clones and lacks some. The table records fewer than 85,000 clones, around four fifths of them present only once. The starting material was CD4+ or CD8+ T cells sorted from blood, obtained in a trial of the OX40 agonist ivuxolimab. V and J are TRBV18 and TRBJ1-5; TRBD1 matches 7 bases. The receptor was isolated from an adult with an advanced solid tumor such as melanoma, head and neck, liver or kidney cancer. The CDR3 protein is CASSRQGDGNQPQHF. CDR3 DNA: TGTGCCAGCTCACGCCAGGGGGATGGCAATCAGCCCCAGCATTTT.